These 28 T cell receptor beta chains came from one sample sequenced in a study of human T cells and chemical hapten exposure. Time point given: patch test 1, 2 weeks after DPC sensitization. Stated treatment: therapeutic diphenylcyclopropenone sensitization with weekly scalp DPC. TCRdb passed the RACE reads through MiXCR, listing each CDR3 protein once. Of roughly 100,000 distinct CDR3 sequences listed, roughly 11% are singletons. The material was whole blood, obtained in connection with sensitization to the hapten diphenylcyclopropenone (DPC). The receptors here all came from a woman aged 40 to 49 with alopecia areata. Some clones in this sample may be carry-over from other donors' samples.

The CDR3 loop reads CASSRRQGFYGYTF. The DNA of the CDR3 is TGTGCCAGCAGCCGTCGACAGGGCTTCTATGGCTACACCTTC. This chain uses TRBV6-5 with TRBJ1-2; 7 bases are shared with TRBD1. Germline assignment: CDR1 MNHEY and CDR2 SVGAGI. Trimming cost V 6 bases and J 4 bases; bases outside gene matches: 8. CDR3 size: 14 residues.

There are many counts of this clonotype. The V gene is TRBV6-2 or TRBV6-3, the J gene TRBJ1-1, with a weak D call TRBD1 (5 bases). Germline CDR1 MNHEY, CDR2 SVGEGT. The CDR3 length is 14 residues. The germline V and J ends were trimmed by 2 bases and 5 bases, with 12 bases remaining between them. The CDR3 DNA reads TGTGCCAGCAGTTACGGGGGGAGTCGGACTGAAGCTTTCTTT. Its protein product is CASSYGGSRTEAFF.

This clonotype has a handful of counts. This chain joins TRBV12-3 or TRBV12-4 and TRBJ2-1; D tentatively reads TRBD1 or TRBD2 (6 bases each). The CDR3 is made up of 13 amino acids. The V and J ends lost 6 bases and 9 bases respectively, with 15 bases between them. CDR3 DNA sequence: TGTGCCAGCAGAGCCGGGAGAGGGGGTGAGCAGTTCTTC. The encoded protein is CASRAGRGGEQFF.

This clonotype showed up just once. This chain's CDR3 is CSVVNAGGKTQYF. CDR3 DNA sequence: TGCAGCGTTGTGAATGCGGGGGGAAAGACCCAGTACTTC. The chain uses TRBV29-1 and TRBJ2-5; 8 nucleotides align to TRBD2. The CDR3 totals 13 residues. Germline loops: CDR1 SQVTM, CDR2 ANQGSEA. V was pared by 4 bases and J by 6 bases, with 7 bases of the junction left unmatched.

The table lists this clonotype with many counts. This chain uses TRBV4-1 with TRBJ2-1; TRBD1 matches at 9 bases. The germline CDR1 and CDR2 sequences are MGHRA and YSYEKL. The CDR3 has 13 amino acids. V shed 1 base, J shed 15 bases, and the junction held 7 bases outside the gene matches. The CDR3 region is CASSQGRDRALFF. In DNA form, the CDR3 reads TGCGCCAGCAGCCAAGGGAGGGACAGGGCGTTGTTCTTC.

This clonotype was counted at least ten times. The V gene is TRBV28, the J gene TRBJ2-7, with TRBD1 identical over 7 bases. The CDR3 runs to 15 residues. V dropped 5 bases and J dropped 3; count of bases not matched to a gene: 10. Germline V lookup: CDR1 MDHEN, CDR2 SYDVKM. The CDR3 nucleotides read TGTGCCAGCAGTGTTACAGGGGCGTTTCTCTACGAGCAGTACTTC. Translation gives CASSVTGAFLYEQYF.

This clonotype was picked up a small number of times. The genes are TRBV6-6 and TRBJ2-7; 13 nucleotides line up with TRBD2. With 0 bases clipped from V and 3 bases from J, the junction kept 11 bases outside the gene matches. This CDR3 has 19 residues. Germline V CDR1 and CDR2: MNHNY, SVGAGI (reference sequence). Here the CDR3 DNA reads TGTGCCAGCAGTTACTCGACACTAGCGGGGGGGCTATCCTTCTACGAGCAGTACTTC. Translating gives CASSYSTLAGGLSFYEQYF.

This clonotype came up many times. The V and J genes are TRBV6-5 and TRBJ2-7; 9 nucleotides line up with TRBD2. The CDR3 length is 14 residues. The trim removed 11 bases at V and 2 bases at J, leaving 10 bases unmatched. Germline CDR1 reads MNHEY; CDR2 reads SVGAGI. The CDR3 spells CAAGGGAVTYEQYF. Written as DNA, the CDR3 is TGTGCCGCCGGCGGGGGGGCAGTTACCTACGAGCAGTACTTC.

This clonotype was detected a few times. The chain recombines TRBV4-3 with TRBJ2-4; the match to TRBD2 covers 10 bases. V lost 2 bases and J lost 4; bases outside the gene matches: 2. The CDR3 is 15 residues long. The germline V gene has CDR1 LGHNA and CDR2 YSLEER. The CDR3 is CASSQLSGGKNIQYF. CDR3 DNA: TGCGCCAGCAGCCAACTTAGCGGGGGGAAAAACATTCAGTACTTC.

This clonotype has more than one count but fewer than ten. The rearrangement joins TRBV5-6 to TRBJ2-2, with 13 bases matching TRBD2. This CDR3 comprises 19 residues. The germline CDR1 and CDR2 sequences are SGHDT and YYEEEE. The V segment lost 4 bases and the J segment 0 bases; nucleotides outside the gene matches: 9. CDR3 DNA sequence: TGTGCCAGCAGCCGTGCGGGACTAGCGGGATTCGCGAACACCGGGGAGCTGTTTTTT. Amino acids: CASSRAGLAGFANTGELFF.

The V and J genes are TRBV12-3 or TRBV12-4 and TRBJ2-2; 8 nucleotides align to TRBD2. This CDR3 has 15 residues. V was pared by 1 base and J by 6 bases, with 4 bases of the junction left unmatched. The CDR3 DNA is TGTGCCAGCAGTTTAGAACTAGCGGCGGCCGGGGAGCTGTTTTTT. Translating gives CASSLELAAAGELFF.

This clonotype was picked up a small number of times. The chain couples TRBV15 to TRBJ2-1; perhaps D is TRBD1 or TRBD2 (5 bases each). The germline V and J ends were trimmed by 5 bases and 6 bases, with 17 bases remaining between them. Germline assignment: CDR1 LNHNV and CDR2 YYDKDF (reference sequence). The CDR3 sequence is 15 residues long. CDR3 in amino acids: CATSARDQPSNEQFF. The CDR3 DNA reads TGTGCCACCAGCGCCCGGGACCAACCTTCCAATGAGCAGTTCTTC.

This clonotype was observed at least ten times. The chain recombines TRBV10-3 with TRBJ1-5; D ambiguous. In germline, CDR1 is ENHRY, CDR2 SYGVKD. This CDR3 has 14 amino acids. Trimming left V 4 bases short and J 0 bases short, with 7 bases between. DNA for the CDR3: TGTGCCATCAGTGGGAGGGATAGCAATCAGCCCCAGCATTTT. Translation: CAISGRDSNQPQHF.

The genes are TRBV2 and TRBJ2-7, with D perhaps matching TRBD1 or TRBD2 (5 bases each). Trimming stripped 6 bases from V and 0 bases from J, with 9 bases between. The CDR3 totals 13 residues. Germline values: CDR1 SNHLY, CDR2 FYNNEI. The CDR3 here is CASRRGGSYEQYF. The CDR3 nucleotides are TGTGCCAGCAGGCGTGGGGGCTCCTACGAGCAGTACTTC.

In this sample, this clonotype turned up a few times. V and J are TRBV9 and TRBJ2-1; TRBD2 aligns across 7 bases. The CDR3 runs to 13 residues. V lost 0 bases to trimming and J lost 6 bases; unmatched junction nucleotides: 0. Germline lookup yields CDR1 SGDLS and CDR2 YYNGEE. CDR3 sequence (DNA): TGTGCCAGCAGCGTAGCGGGGGGCAATGAGCAGTTCTTC. This translates into CASSVAGGNEQFF.

This clonotype occurred many times. The rearrangement uses TRBV7-8 and TRBJ1-1, with unresolved D. The CDR3 extends over 15 amino acids. V lost 4 bases and J 3 bases, leaving 15 bases between the germline ends. Per the germline V gene, CDR1 is SGHVS and CDR2 is FQNEAQ. The CDR3 is CASSSNPTIYTEAFF. CDR3 in DNA: TGTGCCAGCAGCTCGAACCCGACAATTTACACTGAAGCTTTCTTT.

This clonotype has just a few counts. This sequence joins TRBV29-1 and TRBJ1-1; maybe TRBD1 (5 bases). The CDR3 is made up of 12 amino acids. Germline V gene lookup returns CDR1 SQVTM and CDR2 ANQGSEA. Trimming pared 3 bases from V and 8 bases from J, leaving 13 bases between. The CDR3 sequence is CSVDNLGAEAFF. DNA of the CDR3: TGCAGCGTTGATAATCTCGGGGCCGAAGCTTTCTTT.

The chain is built from TRBV30 and TRBJ2-3; no clear D gene. Trimming cost V 5 bases and J 4 bases, with 13 bases left between them. The CDR3 sequence is 13 residues long. Germline CDR1 reads GTSNPN; CDR2 reads SVGIG (reference sequence). The CDR3 coding sequence is TGTGCCTGGGACGGTAGGTCGGCAGATACGCAGTATTTT. Translated, it gives CAWDGRSADTQYF. Based on the CDR3 plus reference TRBV30 and TRBJ2-3, the full variable domain is SQTIHQWPATLVQPVGSPLSLECTVEGTSNPNLYWYRQAAGRGLQLLFYSVGIGQISSEVPQNLSASRPQDRQFILSSKKLLLSDSGFYLCAWDGRSADTQYFGPGTRLTVL.

The genes are TRBV7-9 and TRBJ2-2, with D maybe TRBD1 (6 bases). There are 16 residues in the CDR3. CDR1 is SEHNR, CDR2 FQNEAQ, per germline (reference sequence). The germline V and J ends were trimmed by 4 bases and 0 bases, with 12 bases remaining between them. CDR3 sequence: CASSYRQDTNTGELFF. The DNA of the CDR3 is TGTGCCAGCAGCTACAGACAGGATACGAACACCGGGGAGCTGTTTTTT. Together with reference TRBV7-9 and TRBJ2-2, the CDR3 gives the full variable domain: DTGVSQNPRHKITKRGQNVTFRCDPISEHNRLYWYRQTLGQGPEFLTYFQNEAQLEKSRLLSDRFSAERPKGSFSTLEIQRTEQGDSAMYLCASSYRQDTNTGELFFGEGSRLTVL.

This clonotype was counted only a few times. The CDR3: CASSYSPGLVVEQFF. The CDR3 DNA follows: TGTGCCAGCAGTTACTCCCCAGGCCTCGTGGTTGAGCAGTTCTTC. The chain is built from TRBV6-2 or TRBV6-3 and TRBJ2-1, with unresolved D. Trimming cost V 0 bases and J 9 bases, with 15 bases left between them. Germline CDR1 reads MNHEY; CDR2 reads SVGEGT. The CDR3 is 15 amino acids.

This clonotype was seen only a few times. The chain is built from TRBV28 and TRBJ1-6; TRBD1 aligns across 7 bases. The CDR3 runs 14 residues. The V gene end was trimmed by 2 bases and the J gene end by 11 bases; junction bases not matched to a gene: 6. CDR1 is MDHEN and CDR2 is SYDVKM in the germline V gene. In DNA, the CDR3 is TGTGCCAGCAGTTTAGGGGACAGAAGGCCACCCCTCCACTTT. Translated: CASSLGDRRPPLHF.

This clonotype showed up many times. This chain links TRBV9 with TRBJ2-7; D perhaps matches TRBD1 (5 bases). The V end lost 2 bases, the J end lost 0 bases, and 9 bases lay between the germline ends. The CDR3 extends over 14 amino acids. The germline CDR1 and CDR2 sequences are SGDLS and YYNGEE. In nucleotides, the CDR3 is TGTGCCAGCAGCGTGGGGCAGAGCTCCTACGAGCAGTACTTC. Translated, it gives CASSVGQSSYEQYF.

This clonotype was picked up a small number of times. The chain is built from TRBV4-2 and TRBJ2-7, with D possibly TRBD2 on 6 matching bases. The CDR3 totals 16 residues. Germline V gene lookup returns CDR1 LGHNA and CDR2 YNFKEQ. The V end lost 0 bases, the J end lost 4 bases, and 16 bases lay between the germline ends. CDR3 in DNA: TGTGCCAGCAGCCAAGAGGGAGGACTACCTGGATACGAGCAGTACTTC. Amino acid sequence: CASSQEGGLPGYEQYF.

In DNA form, the CDR3 reads TGCGCCAGCAAGGGTGGCAGGGGCACCTACGAGCAGTACTTC. Its protein is CASKGGRGTYEQYF. This chain links TRBV5-1 with TRBJ2-7; possibly TRBD1 for D (6 bases). The CDR3 runs to 14 residues. The V gene's germline CDR1 is SGHRS and CDR2 YFSETQ. The germline V and J ends were trimmed by 6 bases and 2 bases, with 15 bases remaining between them.

There are many counts of this clonotype. The chain carries TRBV3-1 and TRBJ2-1; 7 positions match TRBD2. This CDR3 region has 15 residues. The V and J ends lost 5 bases and 4 bases, in that order; junction bases with no gene match: 8. Germline CDR1 and CDR2: LGHDT and YNNKEL (reference sequence). This chain's CDR3 is CASSYGLDKYNEQFF. CDR3 DNA: TGTGCCAGCAGCTACGGACTAGATAAGTACAATGAGCAGTTCTTC.

This clonotype was recorded many times. The V call is TRBV5-1, the J call TRBJ2-3; a possible D gene is TRBD2 (6 bases). V lost 3 bases to trimming and J lost 5 bases, with 13 bases between them. The CDR3 spans 14 residues. The V gene's germline CDR1 is SGHRS and CDR2 YFSETQ. CDR3 nucleotide sequence: TGCGCCAGCAGCTCCCTAGCGCGGGAAGATACGCAGTATTTT. It encodes CASSSLAREDTQYF.

In this sample, this clonotype turned up a few times. V and J are TRBV7-8 and TRBJ1-2, with a tentative D call TRBD1 (6 bases). Germline V gene lookup returns CDR1 SGHVS and CDR2 FQNEAQ. Trimming cost V 6 bases and J 4 bases, with 15 bases left between them. The CDR3 has 14 residues. CDR3 sequence reads: CASSESGEGYGYTF. CDR3 nucleotides: TGTGCCAGCAGTGAATCAGGGGAGGGCTATGGCTACACCTTC.

In this sample, this clonotype turned up many times. V gene TRBV7-2 combines with J gene TRBJ1-2; 8 nucleotides align to TRBD1. The CDR3 spans 14 residues. CDR1 is SGHTA and CDR2 is FQGNSA in the germline V gene. Germline trimming cut 4 bases from V and 8 bases from J; bases unmatched to any gene: 9. The CDR3 protein is CASSSRGRWRGYTF. CDR3 bases: TGTGCCAGCAGCTCCAGGGGGCGGTGGCGCGGCTACACCTTC.